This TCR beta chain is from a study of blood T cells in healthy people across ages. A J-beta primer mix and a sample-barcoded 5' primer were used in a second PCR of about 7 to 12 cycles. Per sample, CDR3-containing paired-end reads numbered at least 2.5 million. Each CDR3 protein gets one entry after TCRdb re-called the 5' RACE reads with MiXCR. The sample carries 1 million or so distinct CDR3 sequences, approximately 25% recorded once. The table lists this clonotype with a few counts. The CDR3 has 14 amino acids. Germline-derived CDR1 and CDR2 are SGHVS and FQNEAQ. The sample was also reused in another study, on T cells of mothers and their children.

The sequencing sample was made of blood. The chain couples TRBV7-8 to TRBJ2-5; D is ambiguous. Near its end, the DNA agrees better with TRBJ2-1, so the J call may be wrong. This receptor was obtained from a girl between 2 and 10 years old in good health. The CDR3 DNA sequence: TGTGCCAGCAGCCAATACTCGGACCTGGGGGAGCAGTTCTTC. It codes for CASSQYSDLGEQFF.